Below, 14 T cell receptor beta chains from the same sample are listed, as sequenced in a study of identical twins. Each CDR3 protein is one row after TCRdb ran MiXCR on the 5' RACE reads. The data show fewer than 250,000 distinct CDR3 sequences, about a tenth seen once. Specimen: memory (CD45RO+) T cells sorted from blood. The receptors originated from a woman aged 18 to 35 in good health.

The chain couples TRBV20-1 to TRBJ2-5, with D unclear. Germline V gene data show CDR1 as DFQATT and CDR2 as SNEGSKA (reference sequence). V was pared by 5 bases and J by 1 base, with 14 bases between. The CDR3 runs 14 residues. The CDR3 loop reads CSAHSPRLQETQYF. The CDR3 DNA sequence: TGCAGTGCTCATAGCCCCAGGCTCCAAGAGACCCAGTACTTC.

For the CDR3, the DNA is TGTGCCAGCGGGGCAGGGGCGGAAAATCAGCCCCAGCATTTT. This encodes CASGAGAENQPQHF. This chain connects TRBV2 to TRBJ1-5; D is possibly TRBD1 (6 bases). CDR3 size: 14 residues. V lost 8 bases, J lost 4 bases, and 15 bases lay in between. From germline, CDR1 is SNHLY and CDR2 FYNNEI.

V is TRBV7-9 and J is TRBJ2-1; TRBD2 might be the D (5 bases). The CDR3 is 15 amino acids. V lost 3 bases and J lost 2, with 11 bases in between. Germline values: CDR1 SEHNR, CDR2 FQNEAQ (reference sequence). The CDR3 loop is CASSLYSGTYNEQFF. The CDR3 DNA reads TGTGCCAGCAGCTTGTACTCGGGGACCTACAATGAGCAGTTCTTC.

V usage is TRBV12-3 or TRBV12-4 and J usage is TRBJ1-5; 8 nucleotides agree with TRBD1. The CDR3 is 17 residues long. Trimming at V came to 4 bases and at J to 0 bases, leaving 8 bases not matched to a gene. The DNA for the CDR3 is TGTGCCAGCAGTTCCGGGACAGGTGTGAGTAGCAATCAGCCCCAGCATTTT. Translated: CASSSGTGVSSNQPQHF.

V usage is TRBV2 and J usage is TRBJ2-2; no firm D call. Germline values: CDR1 SNHLY, CDR2 FYNNEI. V lost 2 bases, J lost 0 bases, and 10 bases lay in between. The CDR3 consists of 16 residues. Here the CDR3 DNA reads TGTGCCAGCAGTGAACACGGACCGGCGAACACCGGGGAGCTGTTTTTT. Translated, it gives CASSEHGPANTGELFF. Looking up the rest from reference TRBV2 and TRBJ2-2 gives the full variable domain: EPEVTQTPSHQVTQMGQEVILRCVPISNHLYFYWYRQILGQKVEFLVSFYNNEISEKSEIFDDQFSVERPDGSNFTLKIRSTKLEDSAMYFCASSEHGPANTGELFFGEGSRLTVL.

This chain joins TRBV6-5 and TRBJ2-5; no firm D call. V lost 2 bases and J lost 5, with 12 bases in between. Germline lookup yields CDR1 MNHEY and CDR2 SVGAGI. The CDR3 consists of 14 residues. The CDR3 DNA reads TGTGCCAGCAGTTACGACCCCCTATACGAGACCCAGTACTTC. Protein product: CASSYDPLYETQYF.

This clonotype rates as medium-sized (0.01 to 0.1%). V is TRBV3-1 and J is TRBJ1-1; D gene unclear. CDR1 is LGHDT and CDR2 is YNNKEL in the germline V gene (reference sequence). The ends were cut back, 4 bases at V and 2 bases at J, with 8 bases in the middle. This CDR3 has 13 residues. The DNA of the CDR3 is TGTGCCAGCAGCCTCCTCGAAAACACTGAAGCTTTCTTT. Translated: CASSLLENTEAFF. The whole variable domain, filled in from reference TRBV3-1 and TRBJ1-1, reads DTAVSQTPKYLVTQMGNDKSIKCEQNLGHDTMYWYKQDSKKFLKIMFSYNNKELIINETVPNRFSPKSPDKAHLNLHINSLELGDSAVYFCASSLLENTEAFFGQGTRLTVV.

This clonotype was seen only a few times. V is TRBV6-1 and J is TRBJ2-1, with TRBD1 matching over 7 bases. V lost 5 bases and J lost 12; bases outside the gene matches: 10. Germline values: CDR1 MNHNS, CDR2 SASEGT. The CDR3 runs 13 residues. CDR3 coding DNA: TGTGCCAGCAGTACGACAGGGCCCACGGGGCAGTTCTTC. This translates into CASSTTGPTGQFF.

The rearrangement links TRBV12-3 or TRBV12-4 to TRBJ2-3; D is perhaps TRBD1 or TRBD2 (6 bases each). The CDR3 runs 13 residues. V shed 8 bases and J shed 8 bases, with 17 bases lying between them. The CDR3 spells CASGVGGSFTQYF. In DNA form, the CDR3 reads TGTGCCAGCGGGGTGGGGGGCTCATTTACGCAGTATTTT.

This rearrangement joins TRBV20-1 to TRBJ2-1; 8 bases map to TRBD2. The length of the CDR3 is 14 residues. The junction had 14 bases not matched to a gene; V was cut back by 6 bases and J by 10 bases. CDR1 and CDR2 (germline): DFQATT, SNEGSKA (reference sequence). CDR3 DNA: TGCAGTGCCCCCCTCGGAGCGGGAGCCGGGGAGCAGTTCTTC. It codes for CSAPLGAGAGEQFF.

The chain combines TRBV11-3 with TRBJ2-2; tentative D call: TRBD1 (6 bases). The CDR3 has 13 residues. Germline V gene lookup returns CDR1 SGHNT and CDR2 YENEEA. V lost 5 bases and J 5 bases, leaving 9 bases between the germline ends. The CDR3, as DNA: TGTGCCAGCAGCCATACAGGGACCGGGGAGCTGTTTTTT. It encodes CASSHTGTGELFF.

The chain employs TRBV6-1 and TRBJ2-7, with 9 bases fitting TRBD1. Trimming removed 2 bases from V and 5 bases from J; junction bases left unmatched: 7. Germline CDR1 and CDR2: MNHNS and SASEGT. CDR3 size: 15 residues. The CDR3 sequence: CASSEIGRDRDEQYF. The CDR3 nucleotides read TGTGCCAGCAGTGAAATAGGAAGGGACAGGGACGAGCAGTACTTC.

There are many counts of this clonotype. The chain couples TRBV6-5 to TRBJ2-7; 12 bases are shared with TRBD2. Per germline, CDR1 MNHEY and CDR2 SVGAGI. The V and J ends lost 6 bases and 3 bases, in that order; junction bases with no gene match: 6. There are 15 residues in the CDR3. DNA of the CDR3: TGTGCCAGCAGAGAAGGGACTAGCGGGCACTACGAGCAGTACTTC. Translating gives CASREGTSGHYEQYF.

This clonotype was picked up many times. The chain employs TRBV27 and TRBJ1-2, with a possible D match to TRBD1 (6 bases). The CDR3 is made up of 12 amino acids. The germline V gene has CDR1 MNHEY and CDR2 SMNVEV (reference sequence). V gave up 6 bases and J gave up 4 bases, with 9 bases separating them. Written as DNA, the CDR3 is TGTGCCAGCAGGCAGGGGCGCTATGGCTACACCTTC. It codes for CASRQGRYGYTF.